This entry lists 24 T cell receptor beta chains sequenced from one sample in a study of shared clonotypes between healthy human individuals. The assay was immunoSEQ multiplex PCR, and TCRdb's table has in-frame clones only and misses some. The data show over a million clones, around 98.5% seen once. The sample consisted of naive CD4+ T cells sorted from blood. Subset of the sample: CD45RA+ positively selected. These receptors were obtained from a man in his thirties or forties in good health.

This clone showed up just once. This rearrangement joins TRBV5-4 to TRBJ2-7, with 10 bases identical to TRBD2. CDR1 is SGHNT and CDR2 is YYREEE in the germline V gene (reference sequence). V trimming: 3 bases; J trimming: 2 bases; junction bases outside the gene matches: 11. This CDR3 has 17 amino acids. The DNA of the CDR3 is TGTGCCAGCAGCTCCCACGGACGACTAGCGGGTACCTACGAGCAGTACTTC. This sequence encodes CASSSHGRLAGTYEQYF.

J is TRBJ1-1 and V is TRBV5-4; tentatively, D is TRBD1 (6 bases). The V end was cut by 4 bases, the J end by 0 bases, with 13 bases between. This CDR3 is built from 15 residues. CDR1 is SGHNT, CDR2 YYREEE, per germline (reference sequence). The CDR3 DNA follows: TGTGCCAGCAGCACCGGGACAACAGTGAACACTGAAGCTTTCTTT. Protein product: CASSTGTTVNTEAFF.

As concerns this clone: Relative to the germline gene, one junction end is altered; a read error may explain this. This CDR3 is also generated by other DNA sequences in the sample. The chain is built from TRBV7-7 and TRBJ2-7, with 8 nucleotides matching TRBD1. The CDR3 covers 13 residues. Germline V CDR1 and CDR2: SSHAT, FNYEAQ (reference sequence). CDR3 DNA: TGTGCTAGCAGCTATGACAGGGGCTACGAGCAGTACTTC. It codes for CASSYDRGYEQYF.

The V and J genes are TRBV7-9 and TRBJ1-1; 7 positions match TRBD1. Germline V CDR1 and CDR2: SEHNR, FQNEAQ (reference sequence). The junction had 13 bases not matched to a gene; V was cut back by 5 bases and J by 1 base. This CDR3 region has 17 residues. As DNA, the CDR3 is TGTGCCAGCAGCCTGATTGGGACAGTCCTCACGAACACTGAAGCTTTCTTT. It is translated as CASSLIGTVLTNTEAFF.

This chain links TRBV7-2 with TRBJ1-2; D unresolved. CDR1 and CDR2 (germline): SGHTA, FQGNSA. The CDR3 sequence is 13 residues long. Trimming stripped 5 bases from V and 4 bases from J, with 11 bases between. In DNA form, the CDR3 reads TGTGCCAGCAGCCCAGGACGGACCTATGGCTACACCTTC. This gives the protein CASSPGRTYGYTF. Full variable domain (missing parts from reference TRBV7-2 and TRBJ1-2): GAGVSQSPSNKVTEKGKDVELRCDPISGHTALYWYRQSLGQGLEFLIYFQGNSAPDKSGLPSDRFSAERTGGSVSTLTIQRTQQEDSAVYLCASSPGRTYGYTFGSGTRLTVV.

This chain connects TRBV5-1 to TRBJ1-1; D may be TRBD1 (6 bases). CDR3 length: 16 amino acids. The germline V gene encodes CDR1 SGHRS and CDR2 YFSETQ. V shed 4 bases and J shed 1 base, with 17 bases lying between them. The CDR3 DNA follows: TGCGCCAGCAGCCCCCGGCCATGGGGGGCGAACACTGAAGCTTTCTTT. Protein product: CASSPRPWGANTEAFF.

The chain couples TRBV7-2 to TRBJ1-5; TRBD1 aligns across 7 bases. This CDR3 region has 15 residues. The V gene end was trimmed by 3 bases and the J gene end by 5 bases; junction bases not matched to a gene: 7. Germline assignment: CDR1 SGHTA and CDR2 FQGNSA. The CDR3 loop reads CASSFTGDTYQPQHF. The CDR3 nucleotides are TGTGCCAGCAGCTTTACAGGGGACACATATCAGCCCCAGCATTTT.

The V and J genes are TRBV11-2 and TRBJ2-5; 13 positions match TRBD2. The CDR3 is 15 amino acids. V dropped 4 bases and J dropped 9; count of bases not matched to a gene: 8. Germline CDR1 is SGHAT and CDR2 is FQNNGV. CDR3 region: CASSSRLAGGQAQYF. CDR3 DNA: TGTGCCAGCAGCTCAAGACTAGCGGGAGGACAGGCCCAGTACTTC.

This chain uses TRBV9 with TRBJ2-7; D tentatively fits TRBD1 or TRBD2 (5 bases each). The germline V gene has CDR1 SGDLS and CDR2 YYNGEE. This CDR3 has 15 amino acids. Trimming cost V 0 bases and J 8 bases, with 18 bases left between them. The CDR3 sequence is CASSVDPLRETQQYF. The CDR3 DNA reads TGTGCCAGCAGCGTAGACCCACTCAGGGAGACTCAGCAGTACTTC.

This chain joins TRBV29-1 and TRBJ2-1, with D possibly being TRBD2 (6 bases). Per the germline V gene, CDR1 is SQVTM and CDR2 is ANQGSEA. The CDR3 is made up of 13 amino acids. Trimming pared 5 bases from V and 8 bases from J, leaving 16 bases between. CDR3 residues: CSVSGPFRDEQFF. Here the CDR3 DNA reads TGCAGCGTTAGCGGGCCCTTCAGGGATGAGCAGTTCTTC.

With regard to this clone: The same CDR3 also results from other DNA sequences found in this sample. This chain links TRBV6-5 with TRBJ2-7, with 7 bases matching TRBD2. The V segment lost 0 bases and the J segment 0 bases; nucleotides outside the gene matches: 2. CDR3 length equals 15 residues. In germline, CDR1 is MNHEY, CDR2 SVGAGI. Written as DNA, the CDR3 is TGTGCCAGCAGTTACTCGGCGGGGGTCTCCTACGAGCAGTACTTC. Its translation: CASSYSAGVSYEQYF.

The V and J genes are TRBV28 and TRBJ2-1, with 10 bases that match TRBD1. Germline trimming cut 5 bases from V and 10 bases from J; bases unmatched to any gene: 14. This CDR3 spans 16 amino acids. Germline V gene sequence: CDR1 MDHEN, CDR2 SYDVKM. CDR3 DNA: TGTGCCAGCAGTGGGGGTCACCGGGACAGGGGAGGCGAGCAGTTCTTC. This encodes CASSGGHRDRGGEQFF.

The rearrangement links TRBV7-9 to TRBJ2-3, with 9 bases matching TRBD2. CDR1 is SEHNR and CDR2 is FQNEAQ in the germline V gene (reference sequence). V was clipped by 1 base and J by 10 bases; unmatched bases: 9. CDR3 size: 15 residues. Here the CDR3 reads CASSLGSSGRAPQYF. The CDR3 DNA reads as TGTGCCAGCAGCTTAGGGAGTAGCGGGAGAGCCCCGCAGTATTTT.

This chain links TRBV6-6 with TRBJ1-3; D not resolved. Between the trimmed V and J ends, which lost 7 bases and 4 bases, there was a span of 14 bases. The CDR3 has 14 amino acids. Germline CDR1 and CDR2: MNHNY and SVGAGI (reference sequence). The CDR3 sequence: CASTYRDTGNTIYF. The CDR3 DNA is TGTGCCAGCACCTACCGGGATACCGGAAACACCATATATTTT.

The V and J genes are TRBV30 and TRBJ1-2; D unresolved. Per germline, CDR1 GTSNPN and CDR2 SVGIG (reference sequence). V dropped 0 bases and J dropped 5 bases, with 19 bases sitting between them. The CDR3 spans 16 residues. The CDR3 DNA reads as TGTGCCTGGAGTGTAGACGGGCCCCCTCGAATTTATGGCTACACCTTC. Translated: CAWSVDGPPRIYGYTF. Complete variable domain (other parts from reference TRBV30 and TRBJ1-2): SQTIHQWPATLVQPVGSPLSLECTVEGTSNPNLYWYRQAAGRGLQLLFYSVGIGQISSEVPQNLSASRPQDRQFILSSKKLLLSDSGFYLCAWSVDGPPRIYGYTFGSGTRLTVV.

The rearrangement uses TRBV30 and TRBJ2-7, with D possibly matching TRBD1 (6 bases). Trimming removed 2 bases at V and 2 bases at J, with 16 bases between. This CDR3 has 15 residues. Germline CDR1 is GTSNPN and CDR2 is SVGIG (reference sequence). The DNA of the CDR3 is TGTGCCTGGAGTCCGGGACACCTCATCACCTACGAGCAGTACTTC. This translates into CAWSPGHLITYEQYF.

J is TRBJ1-3 and V is TRBV5-5; D remains ambiguous. V lost 3 bases and J lost 1, with 8 bases in between. Per the germline V gene, CDR1 is SGHKS and CDR2 is YYEKEE (reference sequence). This CDR3 comprises 14 residues. Here the CDR3 reads CASSSTVSGNTIYF. CDR3 DNA: TGTGCCAGCAGCTCAACTGTTTCTGGAAACACCATATATTTT.

The chain combines TRBV7-8 with TRBJ1-3; maybe TRBD1 (6 bases). The CDR3 length is 17 residues. The germline CDR1 and CDR2 sequences are SGHVS and FQNEAQ. Trimming pared 3 bases from V and 0 bases from J, leaving 15 bases between. The CDR3 loop is CASSFLRGQPSGNTIYF. The CDR3 nucleotides read TGTGCCAGCAGCTTTCTAAGAGGACAGCCCTCTGGAAACACCATATATTTT.

In DNA, the CDR3 is TGCGCCAGCAGCCCTACCGGGACAGGAGACTACAATGAGCAGTTCTTC. This sequence encodes CASSPTGTGDYNEQFF. This rearrangement joins TRBV5-1 to TRBJ2-1, with TRBD1 identical over 8 bases. The germline CDR1 and CDR2 sequences are SGHRS and YFSETQ. After removal of 4 bases from V and 3 bases from J, the junction contained 9 bases not matched to a gene. The CDR3 contains 16 residues.

The V and J genes are TRBV7-6 and TRBJ2-7; maybe TRBD2 (6 bases). V lost 3 bases to trimming and J lost 2 bases, with 14 bases between them. The CDR3 length is 15 residues. CDR1 and CDR2 (germline): SGHVS, FNYEAQ. The CDR3 DNA is TGTGCCAGCAGCTTTCTGGAGGGCCCCACCTACGAGCAGTACTTC. Residues: CASSFLEGPTYEQYF.

The chain employs TRBV7-2 and TRBJ2-5, with TRBD1 as a possible D gene (6 bases). The ends were cut back, 5 bases at V and 1 base at J, with 17 bases in the middle. The CDR3 consists of 16 residues. Germline-derived CDR1 and CDR2 are SGHTA and FQGNSA. CDR3 in amino acids: CASSPYRVDLQETQYF. As DNA, the CDR3 is TGTGCCAGCAGCCCCTACAGGGTTGACCTCCAAGAGACCCAGTACTTC. Full variable domain (outside the CDR3, taken from reference TRBV7-2 and TRBJ2-5): GAGVSQSPSNKVTEKGKDVELRCDPISGHTALYWYRQSLGQGLEFLIYFQGNSAPDKSGLPSDRFSAERTGGSVSTLTIQRTQQEDSAVYLCASSPYRVDLQETQYFGPGTRLLVL.

The rearrangement joins TRBV28 to TRBJ2-5; 8 nucleotides line up with TRBD1. The CDR3 spans 15 residues. V lost 5 bases and J lost 3; bases outside the gene matches: 8. CDR1 is MDHEN and CDR2 is SYDVKM in the germline V gene. The CDR3 nucleotides are TGTGCCAGCAGTCGCGACAGGGGCGCGGAAGAGACCCAGTACTTC. This translates into CASSRDRGAEETQYF.

This clone was counted a single time. This sequence joins TRBV2 and TRBJ1-1, with D uncertain. CDR1 and CDR2 from the germline V gene are SNHLY and FYNNEI. Between the trimmed V and J ends, which lost 5 bases and 9 bases, there was a span of 16 bases. The CDR3 length is 13 residues. The CDR3 region is CASSRGLSGKAFF. CDR3 nucleotide sequence: TGTGCCAGCAGTCGAGGGCTGAGCGGGAAAGCTTTCTTT.

The CDR3 DNA sequence: TGTGCCAGCTCACCATCAAGTCAGGGAGATCAGCCCCAGCATTTT. Protein: CASSPSSQGDQPQHF. The chain uses TRBV18 and TRBJ1-5; TRBD1 is a possible D gene (5 bases). Trimming took 2 bases from V and 5 from J, leaving 13 bases between them. The CDR3 runs to 15 residues. Looked up from germline, CDR1 is KGHSH and CDR2 is LQKENI. The variable domain in full, with the rest retrieved from reference TRBV18 and TRBJ1-5, is NAGVMQNPRHLVRRRGQEARLRCSPMKGHSHVYWYRQLPEEGLKFMVYLQKENIIDESGMPKERFSAEFPKEGPSILRIQQVVRGDSAAYFCASSPSSQGDQPQHFGDGTRLSIL.